One sample yielded the 26 T cell receptor beta chains listed below, sequenced in a study of cytomegalovirus exposure and HLA in healthy donors. The PCR ran on 60 Vbeta and 13 Jbeta primers. Clones were sequenced by immunoSEQ multiplex PCR, and TCRdb holds only the in-frame ones, with some missing. This sample has 83,000 or so clones; approximately 76% occur once, and the top ten carry over 9.5%. Specimen: PBMCs. All receptors come from a man aged 30 to 39 in good health and CMV-seropositive.

V is TRBV9 and J is TRBJ2-1; possibly TRBD1 for D (6 bases). The germline V gene encodes CDR1 SGDLS and CDR2 YYNGEE. Trimming pared 3 bases from V and 4 bases from J, leaving 8 bases between. The CDR3 has 13 residues. The CDR3 DNA reads TGTGCCAGCAGCGCGGACAGATACAATGAGCAGTTCTTC. It encodes CASSADRYNEQFF.

V usage is TRBV15 and J usage is TRBJ1-4, with 11 bases matching TRBD1. The V gene's germline CDR1 is LNHNV and CDR2 YYDKDF (reference sequence). V lost 6 bases to trimming and J lost 7 bases; unmatched junction nucleotides: 7. This CDR3 region has 15 residues. The CDR3 sequence is CATRNRDRGSEKLFF. CDR3 sequence (DNA): TGTGCCACCAGAAACCGGGACAGGGGGAGTGAAAAACTGTTTTTT. Full variable domain (rest looked up from reference TRBV15 and TRBJ1-4): DAMVIQNPRYQVTQFGKPVTLSCSQTLNHNVMYWYQQKSSQAPKLLFHYYDKDFNNEADTPDNFQSRRPNTSFCFLDIRSPGLGDTAMYLCATRNRDRGSEKLFFGSGTQLSVL.

The gene calls are TRBV30 and TRBJ2-3; 9 bases align to TRBD2. CDR1 and CDR2 from the germline V gene are GTSNPN and SVGIG (reference sequence). This CDR3 has 15 residues. J gave up 9 bases and V 0 bases, and 10 bases lay outside the gene matches. Here the CDR3 reads CAWSVGLAGRGTQYF. Written as DNA, the CDR3 is TGTGCCTGGAGTGTAGGGCTAGCGGGGAGGGGCACGCAGTATTTT.

Notes on this clone: The germline gene is not matched at one end of the junction; a read error may be the cause. V is TRBV5-1 and J is TRBJ2-5; 8 bases are shared with TRBD1. The CDR3 loop spans 13 amino acids. From germline, CDR1 is SGHRS and CDR2 YFSETQ. The CDR3 DNA reads TGCGCCAACAGCTCGACAGGGGAAGAGACCCAGTACTTC. The encoded protein is CANSSTGEETQYF. The full variable domain, completed using reference TRBV5-1 and TRBJ2-5, is KAGVTQTPRYLIKTRGQQVTLSCSPISGHRSVSWYQQTPGQGLQFLFEYFSETQRNKGNFPGRFSGRQFSNSRSEMNVSTLELGDSALYLCANSSTGEETQYFGPGTRLLVL.

CDR3 bases: TGTGCCAGCAGTGAGCCTCCGGGACAGGGAGTCTCCCCGTATGGCTACACCTTC. This codes for CASSEPPGQGVSPYGYTF. V usage is TRBV6-1 and J usage is TRBJ1-2; 9 positions match TRBD1. This CDR3 is 18 amino acids long. V lost 3 bases and J lost 5; bases outside the gene matches: 16. Germline assignment: CDR1 MNHNS and CDR2 SASEGT.

The gene calls are TRBV7-2 and TRBJ1-6, with D unresolved. CDR1 is SGHTA and CDR2 is FQGNSA in the germline V gene. Trimming took 5 bases from V and 13 from J, leaving 15 bases between them. This CDR3 has 13 residues. The chain's CDR3 is CASSGESLAPLHF. For the CDR3, the DNA is TGTGCCAGCAGCGGGGAGAGCCTCGCTCCCCTCCACTTT.

Only a few counts were recorded for this clone. This sequence joins TRBV3-1 (or the pseudogene TRBV3-2) and TRBJ1-5; D gene ambiguous. V lost 7 bases, J lost 9 bases, and 4 bases lay in between. The CDR3 has 9 amino acids. From germline, CDR1 is LGHDT and CDR2 YNNKEL (reference sequence). The CDR3 is CASIRPQHF. The CDR3 DNA reads TGTGCCAGCATTCGGCCCCAGCATTTT.

The chain has TRBV23-1 and TRBJ2-4; no clear D gene. TRBV23-1 is sorted into the ORF group, with uncertain function. Trimming cost V 2 bases and J 0 bases, with 11 bases left between them. The CDR3 has 16 residues. The CDR3 nucleotides read TGCGCCAGCAGTCAACTCACAACGTTAGCCAAAAACATTCAGTACTTC. This translates into CASSQLTTLAKNIQYF.

The chain is built from TRBV7-8 and TRBJ2-1; D is perhaps TRBD2 (6 bases). Germline CDR1 reads SGHVS; CDR2 reads FQNEAQ. The V end was cut by 5 bases, the J end by 1 base, with 15 bases between. CDR3 length: 16 residues. The CDR3 DNA is TGTGCCAGCAGCCTACCTCGCGCGGGGTCCTACAATGAGCAGTTCTTC. Protein: CASSLPRAGSYNEQFF.

The chain links TRBV6-5 to TRBJ2-1; 14 bases are shared with TRBD2. V gave up 7 bases and J gave up 6 bases; unmatched junction bases: 5. Germline V gene lookup returns CDR1 MNHEY and CDR2 SVGAGI. CDR3 length: 15 amino acids. As DNA, the CDR3 is TGTGCCAGCAACCGACTAGCGGGGGGGCCCAATGAGCAGTTCTTC. This translates into CASNRLAGGPNEQFF.

The V and J genes are TRBV12-5 and TRBJ2-3, with D unclear. The V end lost 5 bases, the J end lost 1 base, and 19 bases lay between the germline ends. The CDR3 length is 17 residues. CDR1 is LGHNT, CDR2 FRNRAP, per germline. CDR3 amino acids: CASGPSKRPLRTDTQYF. CDR3 bases: TGTGCTAGTGGTCCCTCGAAGCGTCCCCTACGCACAGATACGCAGTATTTT.

The rearrangement uses TRBV7-6 and TRBJ2-3; TRBD2 aligns across 10 bases. The V gene end was trimmed by 4 bases and the J gene end by 1 base; junction bases not matched to a gene: 5. The CDR3 is made up of 16 amino acids. Per the germline V gene, CDR1 is SGHVS and CDR2 is FNYEAQ. This CDR3 reads CASSSAGGRGTDTQYF. In DNA form, the CDR3 reads TGTGCCAGCAGCTCAGCGGGGGGGCGGGGCACAGATACGCAGTATTTT.

The chain has TRBV28 and TRBJ2-6; D may be TRBD1 (6 bases). The CDR3 has 17 amino acids. Between the trimmed V and J ends, which lost 4 bases and 0 bases, there was a span of 13 bases. Germline CDR1 reads MDHEN; CDR2 reads SYDVKM. The CDR3 nucleotides are TGTGCCAGCAGTTCAGGGGATTACGCCTCTGGGGCCAACGTCCTGACTTTC. Its translation is CASSSGDYASGANVLTF.

The chain carries TRBV27 and TRBJ1-3; 12 positions agree with TRBD1. The germline gives CDR1 MNHEY, CDR2 SMNVEV (reference sequence). CDR3 length equals 16 residues. V dropped 5 bases and J dropped 4; count of bases not matched to a gene: 6. The CDR3 nucleotides are TGTGCCAGCAGTGCGGGGACAGGGGGCTCCGGAAACACCATATATTTT. Amino acid sequence: CASSAGTGGSGNTIYF.

The chain carries TRBV18 and TRBJ2-7; TRBD1 matches 10 bases. Unmatched junction bases numbered 3, after V lost 0 bases and J lost 4 bases. The CDR3 consists of 15 residues. In germline, CDR1 is KGHSH, CDR2 LQKENI. In DNA form, the CDR3 reads TGTGCCAGCTCACCACCGGACAGGGGGAGGTACGAGCAGTACTTC. It yields the protein CASSPPDRGRYEQYF.

V and J are TRBV2 and TRBJ1-1, with TRBD1 matching 8 bases. This CDR3 is built from 13 residues. Trimming cost V 5 bases and J 6 bases; bases outside gene matches: 5. Germline values: CDR1 SNHLY, CDR2 FYNNEI. The DNA of the CDR3 is TGTGCCAGCAGTTCTCAGGGGGCAGCTGAAGCTTTCTTT. It specifies CASSSQGAAEAFF.

Only a few counts were recorded for this clone. This chain links TRBV30 with TRBJ1-4; tentatively, D is TRBD1 (6 bases). The CDR3 loop spans 14 amino acids. Per the germline V gene, CDR1 is GTSNPN and CDR2 is SVGIG (reference sequence). Trimming took off 5 bases at V and 3 bases at J, with 13 bases between the two ends. The CDR3 spells CAWGMDSANEKLFF. The CDR3 DNA follows: TGTGCCTGGGGGATGGACAGCGCTAATGAAAAACTGTTTTTT. The full variable domain, with the rest looked up from reference TRBV30 and TRBJ1-4, is SQTIHQWPATLVQPVGSPLSLECTVEGTSNPNLYWYRQAAGRGLQLLFYSVGIGQISSEVPQNLSASRPQDRQFILSSKKLLLSDSGFYLCAWGMDSANEKLFFGSGTQLSVL.

V usage is TRBV14 and J usage is TRBJ2-3, with D uncertain. CDR1 and CDR2 from the germline V gene are SGHDN and FVKESK. Trimming stripped 4 bases from V and 6 bases from J, with 17 bases between. The CDR3 covers 15 residues. The CDR3: CASSLGVYGADTQYF. The CDR3 DNA follows: TGTGCCAGCAGCCTAGGAGTCTACGGCGCGGATACGCAGTATTTT.

The V call is TRBV7-9, the J call TRBJ1-3; the D is unclear. The germline V gene encodes CDR1 SEHNR and CDR2 FQNEAQ (reference sequence). This CDR3 region has 16 residues. V was pared by 1 base and J by 0 bases, with 10 bases between. The CDR3 bases are TGTGCCAGCAGCTTAGTTTTGGGCAGCTCTGGAAACACCATATATTTT. Translation gives CASSLVLGSSGNTIYF. The variable domain in full, with the rest retrieved from reference TRBV7-9 and TRBJ1-3, is DTGVSQNPRHKITKRGQNVTFRCDPISEHNRLYWYRQTLGQGPEFLTYFQNEAQLEKSRLLSDRFSAERPKGSFSTLEIQRTEQGDSAMYLCASSLVLGSSGNTIYFGEGSWLTVV.

This chain joins TRBV5-3 and TRBJ2-5; TRBD2 aligns across 10 bases. TRBV5-3 is treated as an ORF (open reading frame) with a function not yet certain. The length of the CDR3 is 16 residues. V lost 8 bases, J lost 4 bases, and 14 bases stayed unmatched. CDR3 sequence reads: CARGPAGGPGGETQYF. The CDR3 region has the DNA TGTGCCAGGGGACCAGCGGGGGGGCCGGGAGGAGAGACCCAGTACTTC.

The genes are TRBV9 and TRBJ2-1, with TRBD2 as a possible D gene (6 bases). This CDR3 spans 14 amino acids. Germline V gene lookup returns CDR1 SGDLS and CDR2 YYNGEE. Between the trimmed V and J ends, which lost 0 bases and 7 bases, there was a span of 11 bases. CDR3 bases: TGTGCCAGCAGCGTAGGACTAGGGCGGAATGAGCAGTTCTTC. Protein sequence: CASSVGLGRNEQFF.

The CDR3 region is CATSKAGNLYVGGELFF. CDR3 nucleotides: TGTGCCACCAGCAAAGCCGGGAACCTTTATGTGGGCGGGGAGCTGTTTTTT. The chain employs TRBV15 and TRBJ2-2; weak D call: TRBD2 (5 bases). Trimming removed 4 bases from V and 7 bases from J, with 22 bases in between. Germline-derived CDR1 and CDR2 are LNHNV and YYDKDF (reference sequence). The CDR3 is 17 amino acids.

The rearrangement links TRBV2 to TRBJ1-1; D not certain. The CDR3 spans 10 residues. Germline V gene lookup returns CDR1 SNHLY and CDR2 FYNNEI. Between the trimmed V and J ends, which lost 5 bases and 7 bases, there was a span of 5 bases. CDR3 sequence reads: CASSSGEAFF. The CDR3 DNA reads TGTGCCAGCAGTTCGGGTGAAGCTTTCTTT.

The chain employs TRBV30 and TRBJ2-7, with D unresolved. V shed 2 bases and J shed 4 bases, with 6 bases lying between them. CDR1 is GTSNPN and CDR2 is SVGIG in the germline V gene (reference sequence). This CDR3 has 11 residues. CDR3 sequence reads: CAWSSVYEQYF. CDR3 DNA: TGTGCCTGGAGTTCGGTGTACGAGCAGTACTTC.

This chain uses TRBV29-1 with TRBJ2-1; 8 bases match TRBD2. The germline V gene encodes CDR1 SQVTM and CDR2 ANQGSEA. The trim removed 4 bases at V and 4 bases at J, leaving 9 bases unmatched. There are 15 residues in the CDR3. CDR3 amino acids: CSVGRASGPYNEQFF. The DNA for the CDR3 is TGCAGCGTTGGGAGGGCTAGCGGGCCGTACAATGAGCAGTTCTTC.

V and J are TRBV19 and TRBJ1-6; 8 nucleotides agree with TRBD1. V was pared by 7 bases and J by 5 bases, with 4 bases of the junction left unmatched. Germline CDR1 LNHDA, CDR2 SQIVND (reference sequence). CDR3 length: 14 amino acids. The CDR3 coding sequence is TGTGCCAGTACCCCCAGGGGGCATAATTCACCCCTCCACTTT. Translation: CASTPRGHNSPLHF.